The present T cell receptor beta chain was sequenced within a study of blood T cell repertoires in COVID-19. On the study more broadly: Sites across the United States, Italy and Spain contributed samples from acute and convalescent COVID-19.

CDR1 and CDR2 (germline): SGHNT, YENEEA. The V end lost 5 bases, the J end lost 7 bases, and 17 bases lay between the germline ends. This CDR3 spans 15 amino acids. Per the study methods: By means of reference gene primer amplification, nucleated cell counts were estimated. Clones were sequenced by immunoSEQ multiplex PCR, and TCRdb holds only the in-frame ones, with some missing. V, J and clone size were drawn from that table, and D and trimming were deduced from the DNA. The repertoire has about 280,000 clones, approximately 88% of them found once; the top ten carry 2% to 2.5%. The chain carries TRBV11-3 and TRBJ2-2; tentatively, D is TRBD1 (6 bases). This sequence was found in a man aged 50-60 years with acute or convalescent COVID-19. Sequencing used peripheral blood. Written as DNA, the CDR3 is TGTGCCAGCAGCCTACCGGGACATCTGGGCGGGGAGCTGTTTTTT. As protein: CASSLPGHLGGELFF.